Listed here are 30 T cell receptor beta chains from one sample, sequenced in a study of shared clonotypes between healthy human individuals. Here immunoSEQ multiplex PCR was the method, and the copy in TCRdb shows in-frame clones only, minus some. The sample lists 2.3 million or so clones; more than 80% were seen once. The sequenced sample was naive CD4+ T cells from PBMCs. Subset specified: CD45RA+ positively selected. These receptor sequences come from a man aged 18 to 35 in good health. Some clones in this sample may be carry-over from other donors' samples.

The rearrangement uses TRBV27 and TRBJ2-4; 9 bases align to TRBD1. Germline loops: CDR1 MNHEY, CDR2 SMNVEV (reference sequence). CDR3 length: 17 residues. The J segment lost 0 bases and the V segment lost 2 bases, leaving 5 bases of the junction unmatched. The CDR3 DNA is TGTGCCAGCAGTTTAACAGGGGGCAATGAAGCCAAAAACATTCAGTACTTC. Protein product: CASSLTGGNEAKNIQYF.

A word on this clone: The junction shows a germline mismatch at one end, possibly a read error. The chain is built from TRBV5-5 and TRBJ1-3, with unresolved D. This CDR3 comprises 13 residues. Germline CDR1 SGHKS, CDR2 YYEKEE (reference sequence). The CDR3 region is CASSLANEDPAPF. CDR3 nucleotide sequence: TGTGCCAGCAGCTTGGCGAACGAGGACCCGGCTCCGTTT. The variable domain in full, with the rest retrieved from reference TRBV5-5 and TRBJ1-3, is DAGVTQSPTHLIKTRGQQVTLRCSPISGHKSVSWYQQVLGQGPQFIFQYYEKEERGRGNFPDRFSARQFPNYSSELNVNALLLGDSALYLCASSLANEDPAPFGEGSWLTVV.

The chain couples TRBV28 to TRBJ2-1; TRBD2 matches 12 bases. CDR1 is MDHEN, CDR2 SYDVKM, per germline. The CDR3 consists of 15 residues. The V and J ends lost 6 bases and 5 bases, in that order; junction bases with no gene match: 5. The CDR3 DNA is TGTGCCAGCAGAACACGACTAGCGGGGGACAATGAGCAGTTCTTC. This encodes CASRTRLAGDNEQFF.

Remarks on this clone: Different DNA sequences within this sample yield the same CDR3. This sequence joins TRBV4-1 and TRBJ1-5; no definite D call. This CDR3 has 13 amino acids. The germline V and J ends were trimmed by 2 bases and 2 bases, with 4 bases remaining between them. Germline V CDR1 and CDR2: MGHRA, YSYEKL. The CDR3 sequence is CASSQQGNQPQHF. In DNA, the CDR3 is TGCGCCAGCAGCCAACAGGGCAATCAGCCCCAGCATTTT.

This clone was recorded a few times. The chain is built from TRBV7-9 and TRBJ1-1; 7 nucleotides agree with TRBD1. The CDR3 covers 16 residues. V was clipped by 1 base and J by 1 base; unmatched bases: 6. From germline, CDR1 is SEHNR and CDR2 FQNEAQ (reference sequence). Here the CDR3 reads CASSLVLRDRNTEAFF. CDR3 nucleotides: TGTGCCAGCAGCTTAGTTCTCCGGGACAGGAACACTGAAGCTTTCTTT.

The gene calls are TRBV7-2 and TRBJ2-3; maybe TRBD1 (6 bases). The V end lost 5 bases, the J end lost 2 bases, and 17 bases lay between the germline ends. The CDR3 runs 16 residues. CDR1 and CDR2 from the germline V gene are SGHTA and FQGNSA. As DNA, the CDR3 is TGTGCCAGCAGCCCCTCAGGGGCCCTATCCACAGATACGCAGTATTTT. The encoded protein is CASSPSGALSTDTQYF.

The CDR3 here is CTSSRVAGRNTEAFF. Here the CDR3 DNA reads TGCACCAGCAGCCGCGTGGCTGGGCGGAACACTGAAGCTTTCTTT. The chain is built from TRBV1 and TRBJ1-1; the table's D call, TRBD1, has no DNA check behind it. TRBV1 is listed as a pseudogene. There are 15 residues in the CDR3.

Here the CDR3 DNA reads TGTGCCAGCACTAGGACAGGGGTAGACTCACCCCTCCACTTT. It is translated as CASTRTGVDSPLHF. This chain uses TRBV2 with TRBJ1-6, with TRBD1 matching 9 bases. From germline, CDR1 is SNHLY and CDR2 FYNNEI. The CDR3 is 14 amino acids. V was clipped by 7 bases and J by 10 bases; unmatched bases: 8. The variable domain in full, with the rest retrieved from reference TRBV2 and TRBJ1-6, is EPEVTQTPSHQVTQMGQEVILRCVPISNHLYFYWYRQILGQKVEFLVSFYNNEISEKSEIFDDQFSVERPDGSNFTLKIRSTKLEDSAMYFCASTRTGVDSPLHFGNGTRLTVT.

The V call is TRBV28, the J call TRBJ1-2, with D perhaps TRBD1 (5 bases). The CDR3 runs to 16 residues. Trimming stripped 3 bases from V and 0 bases from J, with 14 bases between. Germline V gene sequence: CDR1 MDHEN, CDR2 SYDVKM. CDR3 DNA sequence: TGTGCCAGCAGTTTGATACGACAGCGACCTAACTATGGCTACACCTTC. Amino acids: CASSLIRQRPNYGYTF.

The genes are TRBV6-1 and TRBJ2-1, with a tentative D call TRBD1 (6 bases). This CDR3 is 15 amino acids long. Trimming stripped 4 bases from V and 0 bases from J, with 10 bases between. Germline loops: CDR1 MNHNS, CDR2 SASEGT. The chain's CDR3 is CASSVRQDSYNEQFF. CDR3 nucleotide sequence: TGTGCCAGCAGTGTCCGACAGGACTCCTACAATGAGCAGTTCTTC.

The rearrangement uses TRBV2 and TRBJ1-4, with 8 bases identical to TRBD1. This CDR3 comprises 15 residues. Germline V gene sequence: CDR1 SNHLY, CDR2 FYNNEI. With 7 bases clipped from V and 3 bases from J, the junction kept 7 bases outside the gene matches. CDR3 residues: CASTTGVAANEKLFF. CDR3 nucleotide sequence: TGTGCCAGCACGACAGGGGTTGCAGCTAATGAAAAACTGTTTTTT.

The chain uses TRBV11-2 and TRBJ2-3, with 7 nucleotides matching TRBD1. The ends lost 3 bases at V and 2 bases at J; junction bases unmatched: 5. This CDR3 has 15 amino acids. Germline V CDR1 and CDR2: SGHAT, FQNNGV. CDR3 region: CASSFGQGDTDTQYF. DNA of the CDR3: TGTGCCAGCAGCTTTGGGCAGGGGGACACAGATACGCAGTATTTT.

V gene TRBV6-5 combines with J gene TRBJ2-7, with a weak D call TRBD2 (6 bases). With 5 bases removed from V and 3 bases from J, the gap between germline ends came to 14 bases. The CDR3 consists of 14 residues. Germline values: CDR1 MNHEY, CDR2 SVGAGI. The CDR3 nucleotides are TGTGCCAGCAGTCCCCAAGGAGGGCACTACGAGCAGTACTTC. It codes for CASSPQGGHYEQYF.

The genes are TRBV7-2 and TRBJ2-5; tentatively, D is TRBD1 or TRBD2 (5 bases each). CDR1 SGHTA and CDR2 FQGNSA come from the germline V gene. Trimming cost V 5 bases and J 1 base, with 17 bases left between them. There are 16 residues in the CDR3. DNA for the CDR3: TGTGCCAGCAGCCCCCGGGGACGGATGATCCAAGAGACCCAGTACTTC. This encodes CASSPRGRMIQETQYF.

The chain employs TRBV7-2 and TRBJ1-5; TRBD1 agrees at 7 bases. V shed 2 bases and J 2 bases; nucleotides not matched to a gene: 3. The CDR3 length is 15 residues. The germline V gene encodes CDR1 SGHTA and CDR2 FQGNSA. The CDR3 DNA sequence: TGTGCCAGCAGCTTATTAGACAGGGGCAATCAGCCCCAGCATTTT. Translation gives CASSLLDRGNQPQHF.

The rearrangement joins TRBV4-2 to TRBJ2-6; D uncertain. Germline V gene lookup returns CDR1 LGHNA and CDR2 YNFKEQ. Trimming removed 8 bases at V and 2 bases at J, with 13 bases between. This CDR3 is built from 15 residues. The CDR3 loop is CASEAGVTGANVLTF. The DNA of the CDR3 is TGTGCCAGCGAGGCAGGTGTCACTGGGGCCAACGTCCTGACTTTC.

The chain recombines TRBV5-8 with TRBJ2-7; tentatively, D is TRBD1 or TRBD2 (5 bases each). The V gene's germline CDR1 is SGHTS and CDR2 YDEGEE. Trimming shortened V by 3 bases and J by 0 bases, and 13 bases separated the two germline ends. The CDR3 is 15 amino acids. The CDR3 DNA reads TGTGCCAGCAGCTCCTCCGGGACGGCCTCCTACGAGCAGTACTTC. Amino acid sequence: CASSSSGTASYEQYF.

The genes are TRBV27 and TRBJ2-1; 7 bases match TRBD2. This CDR3 region has 14 residues. Germline values: CDR1 MNHEY, CDR2 SMNVEV (reference sequence). V lost 6 bases, J lost 16 bases, and 18 bases stayed unmatched. Here the CDR3 reads CASSPRGGYERGFF. For the CDR3, the DNA is TGTGCCAGCAGCCCCCGTGGAGGGTACGAGCGGGGTTTCTTC.

This chain links TRBV5-8 with TRBJ1-5, with TRBD1 as a possible D gene (5 bases). The CDR3 is 16 residues long. Deletions cut 0 bases from V and 0 bases from J, with 10 bases between. Germline-derived CDR1 and CDR2 are SGHTS and YDEGEE. The CDR3 sequence is CASSLAVGVSNQPQHF. In nucleotides, the CDR3 is TGTGCCAGCAGCTTGGCCGTGGGGGTTAGCAATCAGCCCCAGCATTTT.

The chain links TRBV6-1 to TRBJ2-7, with D tentatively TRBD1 or TRBD2 (5 bases each). The closer fit of TRBJ2-6 to the DNA end suggests the J call may be wrong. Per the germline V gene, CDR1 is MNHNS and CDR2 is SASEGT. This CDR3 has 11 amino acids. DNA of the CDR3: TGTGCCAGCAGTGAAGCGGGACGCCTGACTTTC. Translated, it gives CASSEAGRLTF.

This sequence joins TRBV19 and TRBJ2-4; a possible D gene is TRBD1 (6 bases). CDR1 and CDR2 (germline): LNHDA, SQIVND (reference sequence). CDR3 length: 15 amino acids. Trimming removed 4 bases from V and 0 bases from J, with 10 bases in between. The CDR3 nucleotides are TGTGCCAGTAGTAGGGGGCCGCTAGCCAAAAACATTCAGTACTTC. Amino acid sequence: CASSRGPLAKNIQYF.

The chain combines TRBV7-3 with TRBJ2-5, with D possibly being TRBD1 or TRBD2 (5 bases each). Germline CDR1 SGHTA, CDR2 FQGTGA. CDR3 size: 14 residues. V was pared by 4 bases and J by 9 bases, with 18 bases between. This CDR3 is CASSSGPRNGAQYF. The CDR3 DNA is TGTGCCAGCAGCTCGGGACCAAGAAACGGGGCCCAGTACTTC.

This chain links TRBV7-2 with TRBJ2-3; no clear D gene. Deletions cut 3 bases from V and 5 bases from J, with 6 bases between. The V gene's germline CDR1 is SGHTA and CDR2 FQGNSA. The CDR3 runs to 12 residues. CDR3 protein: CASSFAQDTQYF. DNA of the CDR3: TGTGCCAGCAGCTTTGCCCAAGATACGCAGTATTTT.

The J gene is TRBJ2-1, the V gene TRBV5-5; D is possibly TRBD2 (6 bases). CDR3 size: 16 residues. Germline values: CDR1 SGHKS, CDR2 YYEKEE (reference sequence). Trimming pared 0 bases from V and 4 bases from J, leaving 14 bases between. As DNA, the CDR3 is TGTGCCAGCAGCTTGGCCCAGCTTGGGGGGTACAATGAGCAGTTCTTC. Translation gives CASSLAQLGGYNEQFF.

The V and J genes are TRBV28 and TRBJ1-5; maybe TRBD1 (6 bases). Trimming removed 3 bases from V and 2 bases from J, with 14 bases in between. CDR1 MDHEN and CDR2 SYDVKM come from the germline V gene. The CDR3 is made up of 16 amino acids. CDR3 DNA sequence: TGTGCCAGCAGTTTTACAGGGCCTCAGCGCAATCAGCCCCAGCATTTT. It specifies CASSFTGPQRNQPQHF. Using reference TRBV28 and TRBJ1-5 for the parts outside the CDR3, the full variable domain is DVKVTQSSRYLVKRTGEKVFLECVQDMDHENMFWYRQDPGLGLRLIYFSYDVKMKEKGDIPEGYSVSREKKERFSLILESASTNQTSMYLCASSFTGPQRNQPQHFGDGTRLSIL.

The chain uses TRBV6-5 and TRBJ2-6; TRBD2 matches 10 bases. CDR1 is MNHEY, CDR2 SVGAGI, per germline. The CDR3 length is 15 residues. With 5 bases clipped from V and 14 bases from J, the junction kept 12 bases outside the gene matches. The DNA of the CDR3 is TGTGCCAGCAGTCGAGCGGGGGGGGACGGTCCCATCCTGACTTTC. This codes for CASSRAGGDGPILTF.

In DNA form, the CDR3 reads TGTGCCAGCAGCCAAGATAGGGGCACAGGGAAGGAGAGTGAGCAGTTCTTC. Translating it yields CASSQDRGTGKESEQFF. The J gene is TRBJ2-1, the V gene TRBV4-2, with a weak D call TRBD1 (6 bases). V lost 0 bases and J lost 9, with 21 bases in between. Per germline, CDR1 LGHNA and CDR2 YNFKEQ. There are 17 residues in the CDR3.

There are a few counts of this clone. This chain links TRBV28 with TRBJ2-7, with D possibly TRBD2 on 5 matching bases. Trimming took off 5 bases at V and 4 bases at J, with 6 bases between the two ends. From germline, CDR1 is MDHEN and CDR2 SYDVKM. CDR3 length equals 11 residues. Here the CDR3 DNA reads TGTGCCAGCAGTAAGCGGTACGAGCAGTACTTC. It yields the protein CASSKRYEQYF.

Worth noting for this clone: Within the sample, other DNA sequences also encode this same CDR3. The chain carries TRBV28 and TRBJ2-5; 15 bases map to TRBD2. V shed 4 bases and J 5 bases; nucleotides not matched to a gene: 5. The CDR3 is 16 amino acids. Germline V gives CDR1 MDHEN, CDR2 SYDVKM. The CDR3 DNA reads TGTGCCAGCAGTTCACCCGGGACTAGCGGGAGGGAGACCCAGTACTTC. Protein sequence: CASSSPGTSGRETQYF.

The chain employs TRBV5-1 and TRBJ2-3, with D possibly being TRBD1 (5 bases). Trimming removed 3 bases from V and 7 bases from J, with 18 bases in between. Per the germline V gene, CDR1 is SGHRS and CDR2 is YFSETQ. CDR3 length: 15 residues. CDR3 in amino acids: CASSSQGSGSYTQYF. DNA of the CDR3: TGCGCCAGCAGCTCGCAGGGTTCAGGAAGCTATACGCAGTATTTT.